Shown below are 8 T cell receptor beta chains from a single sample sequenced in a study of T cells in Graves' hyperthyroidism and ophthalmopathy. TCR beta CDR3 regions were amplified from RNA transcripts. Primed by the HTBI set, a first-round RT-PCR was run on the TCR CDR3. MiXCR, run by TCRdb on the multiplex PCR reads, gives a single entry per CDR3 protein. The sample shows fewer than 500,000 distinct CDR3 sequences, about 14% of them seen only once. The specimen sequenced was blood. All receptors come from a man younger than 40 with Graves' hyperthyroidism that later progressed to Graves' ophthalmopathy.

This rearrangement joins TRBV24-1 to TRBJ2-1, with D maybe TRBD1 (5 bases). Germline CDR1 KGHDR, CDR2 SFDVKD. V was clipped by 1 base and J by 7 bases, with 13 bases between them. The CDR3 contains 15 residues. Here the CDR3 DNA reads TGTGCCACCAGTGATTTCTCAGCAGGGTGGAATGAGCAGTTCTTC. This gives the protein CATSDFSAGWNEQFF.

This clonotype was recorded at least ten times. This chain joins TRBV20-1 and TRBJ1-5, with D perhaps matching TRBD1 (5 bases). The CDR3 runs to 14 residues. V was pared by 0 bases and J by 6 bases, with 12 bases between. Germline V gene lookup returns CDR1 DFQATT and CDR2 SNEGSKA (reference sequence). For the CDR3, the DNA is TGCAGTGCTAGAGAGGTTCAGGGCGGTCAGCCCCAGCATTTT. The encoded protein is CSAREVQGGQPQHF.

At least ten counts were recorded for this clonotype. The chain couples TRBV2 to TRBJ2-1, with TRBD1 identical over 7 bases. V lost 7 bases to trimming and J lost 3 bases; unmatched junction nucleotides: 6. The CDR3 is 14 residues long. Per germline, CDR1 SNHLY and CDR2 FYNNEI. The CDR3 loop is CASTGQSDYNEQFF. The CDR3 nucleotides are TGTGCCAGCACGGGACAGTCCGACTACAATGAGCAGTTCTTC.

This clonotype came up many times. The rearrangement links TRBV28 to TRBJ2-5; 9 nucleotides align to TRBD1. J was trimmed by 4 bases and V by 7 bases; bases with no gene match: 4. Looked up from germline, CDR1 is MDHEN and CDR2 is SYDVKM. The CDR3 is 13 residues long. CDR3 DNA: TGTGCCAGCACCATGGGACAGGGAGAGACCCAGTACTTC. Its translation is CASTMGQGETQYF.

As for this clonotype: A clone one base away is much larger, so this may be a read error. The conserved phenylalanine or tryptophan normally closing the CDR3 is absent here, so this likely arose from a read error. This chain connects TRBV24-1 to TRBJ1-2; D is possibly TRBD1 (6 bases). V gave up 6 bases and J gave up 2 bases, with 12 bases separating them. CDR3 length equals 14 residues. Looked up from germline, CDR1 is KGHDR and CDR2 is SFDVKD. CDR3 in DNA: TGTGCCACCAGTCCCGGGACAACCAACTATGGCTACACCGTC. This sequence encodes CATSPGTTNYGYTV.

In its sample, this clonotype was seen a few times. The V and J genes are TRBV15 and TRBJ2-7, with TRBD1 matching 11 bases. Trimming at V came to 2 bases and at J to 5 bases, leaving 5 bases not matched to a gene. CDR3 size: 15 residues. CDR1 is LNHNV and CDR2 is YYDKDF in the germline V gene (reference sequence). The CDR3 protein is CATSRSRTGGNEQYF. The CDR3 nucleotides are TGTGCCACCAGCAGATCGAGGACAGGGGGCAACGAGCAGTACTTC.

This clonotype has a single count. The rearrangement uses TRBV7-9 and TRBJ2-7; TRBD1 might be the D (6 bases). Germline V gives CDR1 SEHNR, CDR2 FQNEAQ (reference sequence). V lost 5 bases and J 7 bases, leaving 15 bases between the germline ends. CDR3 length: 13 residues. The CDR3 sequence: CASSKTGFQEQYF. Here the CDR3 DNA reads TGTGCCAGCAGCAAGACAGGCTTCCAGGAGCAGTACTTC. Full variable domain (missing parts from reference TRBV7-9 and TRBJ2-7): DTGVSQNPRHKITKRGQNVTFRCDPISEHNRLYWYRQTLGQGPEFLTYFQNEAQLEKSRLLSDRFSAERPKGSFSTLEIQRTEQGDSAMYLCASSKTGFQEQYFGPGTRLTVT.

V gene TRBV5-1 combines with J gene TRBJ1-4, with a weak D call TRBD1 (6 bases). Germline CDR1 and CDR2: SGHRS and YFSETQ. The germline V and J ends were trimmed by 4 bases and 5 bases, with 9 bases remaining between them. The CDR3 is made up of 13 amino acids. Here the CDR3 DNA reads TGCGCCAGCAGCCTTGGACAGAATGAAAAACTGTTTTTT. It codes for CASSLGQNEKLFF.